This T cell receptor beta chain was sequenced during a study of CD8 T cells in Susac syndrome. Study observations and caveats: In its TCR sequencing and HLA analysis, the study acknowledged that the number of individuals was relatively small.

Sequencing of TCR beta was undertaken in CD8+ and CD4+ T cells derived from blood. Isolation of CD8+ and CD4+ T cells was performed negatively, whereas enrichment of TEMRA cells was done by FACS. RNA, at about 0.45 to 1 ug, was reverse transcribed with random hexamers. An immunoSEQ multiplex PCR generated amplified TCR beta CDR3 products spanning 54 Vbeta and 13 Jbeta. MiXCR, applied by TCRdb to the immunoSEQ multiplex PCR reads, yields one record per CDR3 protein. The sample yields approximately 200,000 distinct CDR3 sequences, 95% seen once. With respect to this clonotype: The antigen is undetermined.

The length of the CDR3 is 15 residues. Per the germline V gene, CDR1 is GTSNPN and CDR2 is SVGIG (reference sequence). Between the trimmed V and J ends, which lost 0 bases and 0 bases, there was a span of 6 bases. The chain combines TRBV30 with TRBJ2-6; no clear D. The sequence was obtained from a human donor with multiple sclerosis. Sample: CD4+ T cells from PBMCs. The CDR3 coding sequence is TGTGCCTGGAGTGTACAGCTCTCTGGGGCCAACGTCCTGACTTTC. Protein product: CAWSVQLSGANVLTF.